One and the same sample provided the 26 T cell receptor beta chains below, sequenced in a study of blood T cells in healthy people across ages. The authors ran a second PCR of about 7 to 11 cycles using a sample-barcoded 5' primer and a J-beta primer mix. TCRdb recomputed calls from the 5' RACE reads with MiXCR, one row per CDR3 protein. This table holds fewer than 1 million distinct CDR3 sequences, under 55% found once. Sequences were obtained from blood. The origin of the receptors is a man aged 60 to 75 in good health.

Only a few counts were recorded for this clonotype. The CDR3 nucleotides read TGTGCCAGCAGCTTGGAAGGGGTGGAGATCTACGAGCAGTACTTC. As protein: CASSLEGVEIYEQYF. The chain has TRBV5-5 and TRBJ2-7; perhaps TRBD1 as D (5 bases). Germline V lookup: CDR1 SGHKS, CDR2 YYEKEE (reference sequence). Trimming cost V 0 bases and J 3 bases, with 13 bases left between them. The CDR3 sequence is 15 residues long.

This chain joins TRBV12-3 or TRBV12-4 and TRBJ2-1, with TRBD2 matching over 10 bases. The V gene end was trimmed by 6 bases and the J gene end by 5 bases; junction bases not matched to a gene: 7. The CDR3 runs to 15 residues. Here the CDR3 DNA reads TGTGCCAGCAGCGCAGGACTAGCGGCAAACAATGAGCAGTTCTTC. This encodes CASSAGLAANNEQFF.

This clonotype showed up just a few times. V and J are TRBV28 and TRBJ2-3; TRBD2 is a possible D gene (6 bases). Germline loops: CDR1 MDHEN, CDR2 SYDVKM. This CDR3 has 13 residues. The V end lost 8 bases, the J end lost 2 bases, and 11 bases lay between the germline ends. CDR3 region: CASHGGDTDTQYF. Written as DNA, the CDR3 is TGTGCCAGCCACGGGGGTGACACAGATACGCAGTATTTT.

A note on this clonotype: A junction end diverges from the germline sequence, so it may reflect a read error. J is TRBJ2-6 and V is TRBV3-1; D remains unclear. This CDR3 is built from 16 residues. Germline V gene sequence: CDR1 LGHDT, CDR2 YNNKEL (reference sequence). The CDR3 spells CASGQTQSSGANVLTF. The CDR3, as DNA: TGTGCCAGCGGCCAGACCCAGAGCTCTGGGGCCAACGTCCTGACTTTC.

The chain recombines TRBV4-3 with TRBJ1-2; D possibly corresponds to TRBD1 (5 bases). V was pared by 0 bases and J by 7 bases, with 15 bases between. Germline CDR1 and CDR2: LGHNA and YSLEER. This CDR3 is built from 15 residues. This chain's CDR3 is CASSQDLGEVRGYTF. CDR3 DNA sequence: TGCGCCAGCAGCCAAGATCTGGGGGAAGTGCGTGGCTACACCTTC.

The genes are TRBV28 and TRBJ2-7; D is tentatively TRBD1 or TRBD2 (6 bases each). V shed 2 bases and J shed 5 bases, with 13 bases lying between them. CDR3 length: 14 residues. Germline V gene lookup returns CDR1 MDHEN and CDR2 SYDVKM. The CDR3 protein is CASSLGGRHDEQYF. The CDR3 DNA reads as TGTGCCAGCAGTTTAGGGGGGCGCCATGACGAGCAGTACTTC.

Only a few counts were recorded for this clonotype. This chain uses TRBV5-6 with TRBJ2-1, with TRBD2 identical over 7 bases. J was trimmed by 7 bases and V by 3 bases; bases with no gene match: 10. Germline-derived CDR1 and CDR2 are SGHDT and YYEEEE. CDR3 length equals 15 residues. The chain's CDR3 is CASSWALAIRNEQFF. As DNA, the CDR3 is TGTGCCAGCAGCTGGGCACTAGCGATCCGGAATGAGCAGTTCTTC.

The V call is TRBV11-3, the J call TRBJ2-1; 14 bases align to TRBD2. Germline V gives CDR1 SGHNT, CDR2 YENEEA. CDR3 size: 16 residues. The ends lost 4 bases at V and 6 bases at J; junction bases unmatched: 5. The CDR3 DNA sequence: TGTGCCAGCAGCTCGGGACTAGCGGGGGATTTCAATGAGCAGTTCTTC. It specifies CASSSGLAGDFNEQFF. The full variable domain, completed using reference TRBV11-3 and TRBJ2-1, is EAGVVQSPRYKIIEKKQPVAFWCNPISGHNTLYWYLQNLGQGPELLIRYENEEAVDDSQLPKDRFSAERLKGVDSTLKIQPAELGDSAVYLCASSSGLAGDFNEQFFGPGTRLTVL.

The rearrangement joins TRBV7-6 to TRBJ2-7; no clear D. V dropped 6 bases and J dropped 7 bases, with 28 bases sitting between them. The CDR3 runs to 17 residues. In germline, CDR1 is SGHVS, CDR2 FNYEAQ. Here the CDR3 DNA reads TGTGCCAGCAGTCGATGGCCTCTGGTGCCAGAGATGGGGGAGCAGTACTTC. Translation: CASSRWPLVPEMGEQYF.

The rearrangement links TRBV3-1 to TRBJ2-1; 13 bases line up with TRBD2. This CDR3 has 15 residues. CDR1 and CDR2 (germline): LGHDT, YNNKEL (reference sequence). Trimming at V came to 2 bases and at J to 13 bases, leaving 8 bases not matched to a gene. The CDR3 region is CASSQTMGLAGTQFF. CDR3 nucleotides: TGTGCCAGCAGCCAAACCATGGGACTAGCGGGGACTCAGTTCTTC.

The V gene is TRBV7-9, the J gene TRBJ1-2; D unclear. V dropped 4 bases and J dropped 5 bases, with 14 bases sitting between them. CDR1 and CDR2 (germline): SEHNR, FQNEAQ (reference sequence). The CDR3 extends over 14 amino acids. The chain's CDR3 is CASSSSGKWYGYTF. The CDR3 nucleotides are TGTGCCAGCAGCTCCAGCGGGAAGTGGTATGGCTACACCTTC.

The rearrangement uses TRBV11-3 and TRBJ2-1, with TRBD2 as a possible D gene (5 bases). This CDR3 has 16 amino acids. Germline lookup yields CDR1 SGHNT and CDR2 YENEEA. The V end was cut by 1 base, the J end by 9 bases, with 19 bases between. The CDR3 coding sequence is TGTGCCAGCAGCTTAGGAAACCCTAGCCCCCGCAGTGAGCAGTTCTTC. Its protein is CASSLGNPSPRSEQFF.

The V and J genes are TRBV4-3 and TRBJ2-1; unclear D gene. The J call may be incorrect, as the DNA end agrees better with TRBJ2-7. In germline, CDR1 is LGHNA, CDR2 YSLEER. This CDR3 comprises 17 residues. In DNA, the CDR3 is TGCGCCAGCAGCCAGACGGTAACAAAAGGTTCCTACAATGAGCAGTACTTC. Protein sequence: CASSQTVTKGSYNEQYF.

The sample holds many counts of this clonotype. The chain uses TRBV12-3 or TRBV12-4 and TRBJ2-5; D not resolved. The CDR3 contains 11 residues. Trimming cost V 6 bases and J 4 bases, with 6 bases left between them. In DNA form, the CDR3 reads TGTGCCAGCAGCTTGCTAGAGACCCAGTACTTC. As protein: CASSLLETQYF.

The sample holds a few counts of this clonotype. This rearrangement joins TRBV14 to TRBJ2-1; TRBD1 or TRBD2 may be the D gene (6 bases each). Germline CDR1 reads SGHDN; CDR2 reads FVKESK. V dropped 1 base and J dropped 0 bases, with 10 bases sitting between them. This CDR3 comprises 16 residues. CDR3 coding DNA: TGTGCCAGCAGCCAAGTAGGGGGGAGCTCCTACAATGAGCAGTTCTTC. Protein: CASSQVGGSSYNEQFF. Full variable domain (rest looked up from reference TRBV14 and TRBJ2-1): EAGVTQFPSHSVIEKGQTVTLRCDPISGHDNLYWYRRVMGKEIKFLLHFVKESKQDESGMPNNRFLAERTGGTYSTLKVQPAELEDSGVYFCASSQVGGSSYNEQFFGPGTRLTVL.

This clonotype has only a few counts. The genes are TRBV7-2 and TRBJ1-6, with D unresolved. Trimming removed 3 bases from V and 9 bases from J, with 12 bases in between. CDR1 SGHTA and CDR2 FQGNSA come from the germline V gene. The CDR3 contains 14 residues. The CDR3 sequence: CASSFTGNGSPLHF. DNA of the CDR3: TGTGCCAGCAGCTTCACGGGGAATGGTTCACCCCTCCACTTT. Complete variable domain (other parts from reference TRBV7-2 and TRBJ1-6): GAGVSQSPSNKVTEKGKDVELRCDPISGHTALYWYRQSLGQGLEFLIYFQGNSAPDKSGLPSDRFSAERTGGSVSTLTIQRTQQEDSAVYLCASSFTGNGSPLHFGNGTRLTVT.

This clonotype showed up just a few times. V and J are TRBV25-1 and TRBJ2-3; D not resolved. The germline V gene has CDR1 MGHDK and CDR2 SYGVNS. The CDR3 length is 13 residues. Trimming took 5 bases from V and 2 from J, leaving 8 bases between them. The CDR3 DNA is TGTGCCAGCAGTCCCCAACTCACAGATACGCAGTATTTT. Its protein product is CASSPQLTDTQYF.

The chain has TRBV3-1 and TRBJ2-7; perhaps TRBD1 as D (7 bases). This CDR3 region has 15 residues. V lost 0 bases and J lost 5, with 14 bases in between. Germline values: CDR1 LGHDT, CDR2 YNNKEL (reference sequence). CDR3: CASSQEEGAFHEQYF. The CDR3 DNA reads as TGTGCCAGCAGCCAAGAGGAGGGGGCGTTCCACGAGCAGTACTTC.

The chain combines TRBV5-6 with TRBJ2-3, with D possibly TRBD1 on 6 matching bases. The CDR3 sequence is 15 residues long. CDR1 and CDR2 from the germline V gene are SGHDT and YYEEEE. The V end lost 3 bases, the J end lost 2 bases, and 13 bases lay between the germline ends. CDR3 sequence: CASSSQGQHTDTQYF. In nucleotides, the CDR3 is TGTGCCAGCAGCTCACAGGGTCAGCACACAGATACGCAGTATTTT.

This clonotype was observed at least ten times. The chain couples TRBV4-3 to TRBJ2-4, with 8 bases lining up with TRBD1. Germline V lookup: CDR1 LGHNA, CDR2 YSLEER. V gave up 0 bases and J gave up 0 bases; unmatched junction bases: 7. The CDR3 runs 18 residues. Here the CDR3 DNA reads TGCGCCAGCAGCCAAGATAGGACAGGGCTGCTAGCCAAAAACATTCAGTACTTC. Amino acid sequence: CASSQDRTGLLAKNIQYF.

V usage is TRBV2 and J usage is TRBJ2-3; TRBD1 matches 10 bases. V trimming: 7 bases; J trimming: 4 bases; junction bases outside the gene matches: 8. Germline values: CDR1 SNHLY, CDR2 FYNNEI. This CDR3 region has 15 residues. CDR3 nucleotide sequence: TGTGCCAGCATTCGAGGACAGGGGGTTTCAGATACGCAGTATTTT. It codes for CASIRGQGVSDTQYF.

This clonotype was observed a few times. The chain uses TRBV30 and TRBJ2-6; D not resolved. CDR3 length: 13 amino acids. Trimming stripped 4 bases from V and 3 bases from J, with 7 bases between. From germline, CDR1 is GTSNPN and CDR2 SVGIG (reference sequence). The CDR3 sequence is CAWMPVGANVLTF. CDR3 nucleotide sequence: TGTGCCTGGATGCCCGTTGGGGCCAACGTCCTGACTTTC. Drawing the rest from reference TRBV30 and TRBJ2-6, the complete variable domain is SQTIHQWPATLVQPVGSPLSLECTVEGTSNPNLYWYRQAAGRGLQLLFYSVGIGQISSEVPQNLSASRPQDRQFILSSKKLLLSDSGFYLCAWMPVGANVLTFGAGSRLTVL.

A single count supports this clonotype. This rearrangement joins TRBV6-1 to TRBJ1-5; a possible D gene is TRBD1 (6 bases). This CDR3 has 16 amino acids. Germline CDR1 reads MNHNS; CDR2 reads SASEGT. V was shortened by 2 bases and J by 1 base, with 12 bases between the two germline ends. This chain's CDR3 is CASSEQGKGSNQPQHF. The CDR3 DNA follows: TGTGCCAGCAGTGAACAGGGGAAAGGGAGCAATCAGCCCCAGCATTTT.

The sample holds a few counts of this clonotype. In nucleotides, the CDR3 is TGTGCCAGCAGTTACTCCGGGACAGGGCGACGGGAGACCCAGTACTTC. Translated, it gives CASSYSGTGRRETQYF. J is TRBJ2-5 and V is TRBV6-5, with 9 bases aligning to TRBD1. With V trimmed by 0 bases and J by 5 bases, 7 bases remained unmatched. Germline V gives CDR1 MNHEY, CDR2 SVGAGI. This CDR3 spans 16 amino acids.

This clonotype was observed a few times. The chain is built from TRBV2 and TRBJ2-5; 7 nucleotides line up with TRBD1. Germline CDR1 reads SNHLY; CDR2 reads FYNNEI. Trimming at V came to 6 bases and at J to 3 bases, leaving 10 bases not matched to a gene. The CDR3 is 15 residues long. The CDR3 sequence: CASRDTGTAKETQYF. The CDR3 coding sequence is TGTGCCAGCAGAGATACCGGGACAGCTAAAGAGACCCAGTACTTC.

This clonotype was counted ten times or more. The chain recombines TRBV4-1 with TRBJ2-5; tentative D call: TRBD2 (5 bases). This CDR3 is built from 13 residues. Germline assignment: CDR1 MGHRA and CDR2 YSYEKL. Trimming took 2 bases from V and 5 from J, leaving 9 bases between them. The CDR3 DNA reads as TGCGCCAGCAGCCAACTAACGGGGGAGACCCAGTACTTC. Amino acids: CASSQLTGETQYF.